The sequence of this TCR beta chain was determined in a study of identical twins. Broader study findings: Invariant populations such as MAIT and iNKT cells could partly muddle zero-insertion analyses. In cord blood, abundant beta clonotypes had fewer insertions; memory showed no trend.

Using its own MiXCR run on the 5' RACE reads, TCRdb lists one record per CDR3 protein. This sample has nearly 900,000 distinct CDR3 sequences, with approximately 13% found just once. The V gene's germline CDR1 is DFQATT and CDR2 SNEGSKA (reference sequence). The CDR3 sequence is 14 residues long. Trimming stripped 7 bases from V and 0 bases from J, with 12 bases between. In the case of this clonotype: What it recognizes is unknown.

These data were also filed under a second study, of yellow fever vaccine responses in identical twins.

The sequencing input was PBMCs. The sequence was obtained from a woman younger than 35 in good health. The V call is TRBV20-1, the J call TRBJ2-2, with D tentatively TRBD2 (6 bases). The CDR3 sequence is CSVPRGANTGELFF. For the CDR3, the DNA is TGCAGTGTTCCGCGGGGAGCGAACACCGGGGAGCTGTTTTTT.